The 17 T cell receptor beta chains below were found in one sample sequenced in a study of blood T cell repertoires in COVID-19. Measured with immunoSEQ multiplex PCR; TCRdb has only the in-frame clones, and not every one. The sample consists of fewer than 65,000 clones, about nine tenths of them appearing once. Sequencing was carried out using peripheral blood. The receptors come from a human donor with acute or convalescent COVID-19. The donor label of this sample is uncertain.

The CDR3 DNA is TGTGCCAGCAGTTTTCTCCCTAGCGGGGGGGTCAATGAGCAGTTCTTC. This gives the protein CASSFLPSGGVNEQFF. The chain couples TRBV27 to TRBJ2-1; 12 nucleotides line up with TRBD2. The CDR3 runs to 16 residues. The germline V gene encodes CDR1 MNHEY and CDR2 SMNVEV (reference sequence). Trimming cost V 3 bases and J 6 bases; bases outside gene matches: 6.

V usage is TRBV25-1 and J usage is TRBJ2-3, with D maybe TRBD1 (6 bases). The germline gives CDR1 MGHDK, CDR2 SYGVNS. The ends were cut back, 6 bases at V and 3 bases at J, with 16 bases in the middle. The CDR3 contains 15 residues. CDR3 sequence (DNA): TGTGCCAGCAGCGCCATAGGACAGAATACAGATACGCAGTATTTT. It translates to CASSAIGQNTDTQYF.

The rearrangement joins TRBV18 to TRBJ1-2, with 11 bases identical to TRBD1. CDR1 is KGHSH and CDR2 is LQKENI in the germline V gene. The CDR3 spans 15 residues. Trimming removed 3 bases from V and 1 base from J; junction bases left unmatched: 1. The CDR3 protein is CASSPDRGLNYGYTF. The DNA of the CDR3 is TGTGCCAGCTCACCGGACAGGGGGCTTAACTATGGCTACACCTTC.

This sequence joins TRBV10-2 and TRBJ1-1, with D unclear. Trimming removed 6 bases at V and 0 bases at J, with 11 bases between. There are 14 residues in the CDR3. Germline V lookup: CDR1 WSHSY, CDR2 SAAADI. CDR3 protein: CASSRGRVNTEAFF. CDR3 sequence (DNA): TGCGCCAGCAGCCGCGGGCGGGTGAACACTGAAGCTTTCTTT.

CDR3 nucleotides: TGTGCCAGCAGCCTTGCAGGGGCGAACACCGGGGAGCTGTTTTTT. Translating it yields CASSLAGANTGELFF. The rearrangement joins TRBV3-1 (or the pseudogene TRBV3-2) to TRBJ2-2; D is possibly TRBD1 (6 bases). The V gene lost 4 bases and the J gene lost 0 bases, with 9 bases spanning the gap. The CDR3 consists of 15 residues. Germline V lookup: CDR1 LGHDT, CDR2 YNNKEL (reference sequence).

The table lists this clone with a few counts. The V gene is TRBV19, the J gene TRBJ2-7, with 11 bases matching TRBD2. The germline V gene has CDR1 LNHDA and CDR2 SQIVND (reference sequence). CDR3 length equals 13 residues. Losses at the gene ends were 8 bases for V and 2 bases for J; bases not matched to a gene: 2. CDR3 protein: CASSSGRTYEQYF. CDR3 bases: TGTGCCAGTTCTAGCGGGAGGACCTACGAGCAGTACTTC.

The chain carries TRBV2 and TRBJ2-6; D gene uncertain. Germline assignment: CDR1 SNHLY and CDR2 FYNNEI. CDR3 size: 14 residues. Trimming removed 7 bases at V and 1 base at J, with 8 bases between. CDR3 sequence (DNA): TGTGCCAGCAACCCGGAGTCTGGGGCCAACGTCCTGACTTTC. Translation gives CASNPESGANVLTF.

The CDR3 nucleotides read TGTGCCAGCAGCGGAGGACTAGCGGGGGGCAGGGATACGCAGTATTTT. Amino acid sequence: CASSGGLAGGRDTQYF. The V gene is TRBV5-4, the J gene TRBJ2-3; 14 positions agree with TRBD2. This CDR3 is 16 amino acids long. The germline gives CDR1 SGHNT, CDR2 YYREEE (reference sequence). J lost 6 bases, V lost 4 bases, and 7 bases had no gene match.

This chain uses TRBV9 with TRBJ1-3; no definite D call. In germline, CDR1 is SGDLS, CDR2 YYNGEE. The CDR3 consists of 15 residues. Trimming removed 0 bases at V and 2 bases at J, with 9 bases between. As DNA, the CDR3 is TGTGCCAGCAGCGTAGAAGGAGGGACTGGAAACACCATATATTTT. Translating it yields CASSVEGGTGNTIYF.

This clone was detected only once. Other DNA sequences from this sample encode an identical CDR3 as well. The chain recombines TRBV9 with TRBJ2-5; 10 bases match TRBD2. Unmatched junction bases numbered 3, after V lost 0 bases and J lost 1 base. The germline gives CDR1 SGDLS, CDR2 YYNGEE. CDR3 length: 16 amino acids. CDR3 nucleotides: TGTGCCAGCAGCGTAGGTAGCGGGGGGCCCCAAGAGACCCAGTACTTC. Protein: CASSVGSGGPQETQYF. The full variable domain, in which reference TRBV9 and TRBJ2-5 provide the parts outside the CDR3, is DSGVTQTPKHLITATGQRVTLRCSPRSGDLSVYWYQQSLDQGLQFLIQYYNGEERAKGNILERFSAQQFPDLHSELNLSSLELGDSALYFCASSVGSGGPQETQYFGPGTRLLVL.

This clone was seen once. V usage is TRBV4-1 and J usage is TRBJ1-1; 8 bases align to TRBD1. Per the germline V gene, CDR1 is MGHRA and CDR2 is YSYEKL. V trimming: 5 bases; J trimming: 3 bases; junction bases outside the gene matches: 8. This CDR3 has 15 amino acids. The CDR3 nucleotides are TGCGCCAGCAGCTTACAGGGGGTGGGTGACACTGAAGCTTTCTTT. It translates to CASSLQGVGDTEAFF.

This rearrangement joins TRBV10-2 to TRBJ2-3; D might be TRBD2 (6 bases). The germline V gene encodes CDR1 WSHSY and CDR2 SAAADI. Trimming left V 6 bases short and J 0 bases short, with 13 bases between. The CDR3 is 15 amino acids. In DNA form, the CDR3 reads TGCGCCAGCAGGCGGAGGGCGACTAGCACAGATACGCAGTATTTT. This sequence encodes CASRRRATSTDTQYF.

This chain uses TRBV3-1 (or the pseudogene TRBV3-2) with TRBJ1-1; unclear D gene. V was trimmed by 0 bases and J by 11 bases, leaving 13 bases between them. CDR3 length equals 13 residues. Germline-derived CDR1 and CDR2 are LGHDT and YNNKEL (reference sequence). Here the CDR3 DNA reads TGTGCCAGCAGCCAAGAACGGGTTACACGGGCTTTCTTT. Translating it yields CASSQERVTRAFF.

The chain combines TRBV5-1 with TRBJ2-3; maybe TRBD1 (6 bases). From germline, CDR1 is SGHRS and CDR2 YFSETQ. The V end lost 2 bases, the J end lost 1 base, and 8 bases lay between the germline ends. CDR3 size: 14 residues. CDR3 nucleotide sequence: TGCGCCAGCAGCTTCTACAGGGGCACAGATACGCAGTATTTT. It codes for CASSFYRGTDTQYF.

The chain is built from TRBV7-3 and TRBJ2-1; 7 bases agree with TRBD1. Germline loops: CDR1 SGHTA, CDR2 FQGTGA. The CDR3 spans 15 residues. V dropped 4 bases and J dropped 7; count of bases not matched to a gene: 10. Here the CDR3 DNA reads TGTGCCAGCAGCTGGACAGGTGGACTCGGGAATGAGCAGTTCTTC. Amino acid sequence: CASSWTGGLGNEQFF.

This chain joins TRBV28 and TRBJ1-5, with D possibly being TRBD1 (5 bases). Between the trimmed V and J ends, which lost 6 bases and 6 bases, there was a span of 9 bases. Per germline, CDR1 MDHEN and CDR2 SYDVKM. This CDR3 spans 12 amino acids. The CDR3 nucleotides read TGTGCCAGCAGACAGGAGACTCAGCCCCAGCATTTT. Translating gives CASRQETQPQHF.

This chain connects TRBV3-1 (or the pseudogene TRBV3-2) to TRBJ1-5, with unresolved D. Between the trimmed V and J ends, which lost 1 base and 2 bases, there was a span of 6 bases. The CDR3 runs to 14 residues. Germline CDR1 is LGHDT and CDR2 is YNNKEL (reference sequence). In nucleotides, the CDR3 is TGTGCCAGCAGCCAAGGTACAGGCAATCAGCCCCAGCATTTT. Translation: CASSQGTGNQPQHF.